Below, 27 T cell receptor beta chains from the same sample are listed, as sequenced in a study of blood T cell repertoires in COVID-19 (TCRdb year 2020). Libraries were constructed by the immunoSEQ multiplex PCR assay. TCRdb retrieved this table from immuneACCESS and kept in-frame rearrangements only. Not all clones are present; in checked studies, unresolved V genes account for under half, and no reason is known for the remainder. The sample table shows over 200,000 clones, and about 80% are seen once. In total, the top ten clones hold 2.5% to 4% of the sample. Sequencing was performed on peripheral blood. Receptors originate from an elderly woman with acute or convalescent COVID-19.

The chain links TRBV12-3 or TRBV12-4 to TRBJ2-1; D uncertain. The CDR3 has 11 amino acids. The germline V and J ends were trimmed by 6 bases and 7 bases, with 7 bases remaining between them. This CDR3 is CASRYSNEQFF. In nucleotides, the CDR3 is TGTGCCAGCAGGTATTCGAATGAGCAGTTCTTC.

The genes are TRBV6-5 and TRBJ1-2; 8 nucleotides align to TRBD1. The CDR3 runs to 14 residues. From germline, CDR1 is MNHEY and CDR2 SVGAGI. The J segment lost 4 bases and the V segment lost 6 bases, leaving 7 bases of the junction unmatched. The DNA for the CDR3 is TGTGCCAGCAGCCGACTTGACAGGGGCTATGGCTACACCTTC. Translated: CASSRLDRGYGYTF.

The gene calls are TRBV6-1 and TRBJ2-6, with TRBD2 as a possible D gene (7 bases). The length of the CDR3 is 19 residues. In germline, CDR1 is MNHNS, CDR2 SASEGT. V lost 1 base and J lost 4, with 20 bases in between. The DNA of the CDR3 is TGTGCCAGCAGTGAAGGCAAAGGGTGGCGGGGGCTCGGGGCCAACGTCCTGACTTTC. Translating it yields CASSEGKGWRGLGANVLTF.

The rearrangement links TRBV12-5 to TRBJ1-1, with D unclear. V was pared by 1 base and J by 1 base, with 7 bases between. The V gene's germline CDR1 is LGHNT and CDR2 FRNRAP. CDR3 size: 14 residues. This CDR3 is CASGLDPGNTEAFF. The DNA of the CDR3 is TGTGCTAGTGGTTTGGACCCAGGGAACACTGAAGCTTTCTTT.

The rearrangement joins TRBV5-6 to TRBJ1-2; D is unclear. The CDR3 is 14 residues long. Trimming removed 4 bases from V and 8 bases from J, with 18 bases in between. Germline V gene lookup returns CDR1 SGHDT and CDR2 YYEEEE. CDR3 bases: TGTGCCAGCAGCCGAGGATTGGTTCCTAGCGGCTACACCTTC. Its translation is CASSRGLVPSGYTF.

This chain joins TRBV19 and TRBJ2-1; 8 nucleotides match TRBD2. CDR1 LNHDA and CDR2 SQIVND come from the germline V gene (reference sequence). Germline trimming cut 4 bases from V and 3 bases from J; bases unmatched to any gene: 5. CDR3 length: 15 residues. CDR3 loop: CASSTTGTSYNEQFF. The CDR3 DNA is TGTGCCAGTAGTACGACCGGGACTAGCTACAATGAGCAGTTCTTC.

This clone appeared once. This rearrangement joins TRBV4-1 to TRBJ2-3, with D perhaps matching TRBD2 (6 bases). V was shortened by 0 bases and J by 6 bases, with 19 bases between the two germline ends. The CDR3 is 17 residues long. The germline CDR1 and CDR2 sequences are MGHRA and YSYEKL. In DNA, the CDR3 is TGCGCCAGCAGCCAAGAGGGGAGCGGCCGGGGGACCGATACGCAGTATTTT. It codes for CASSQEGSGRGTDTQYF.

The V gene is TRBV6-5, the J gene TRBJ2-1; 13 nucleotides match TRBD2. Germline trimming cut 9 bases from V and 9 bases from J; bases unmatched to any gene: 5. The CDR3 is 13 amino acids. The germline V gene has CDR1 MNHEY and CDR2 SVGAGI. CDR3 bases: TGTGCCAGTCGGACTAGCGGGAGTCCTGAGCAGTTCTTC. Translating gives CASRTSGSPEQFF.

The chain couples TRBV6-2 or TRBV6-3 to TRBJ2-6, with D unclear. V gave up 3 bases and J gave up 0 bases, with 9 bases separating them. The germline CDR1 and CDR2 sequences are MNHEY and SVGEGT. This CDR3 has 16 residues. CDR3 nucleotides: TGTGCCAGCAGTTATTTTTACAGCTCTGGGGCCAACGTCCTGACTTTC. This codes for CASSYFYSSGANVLTF.

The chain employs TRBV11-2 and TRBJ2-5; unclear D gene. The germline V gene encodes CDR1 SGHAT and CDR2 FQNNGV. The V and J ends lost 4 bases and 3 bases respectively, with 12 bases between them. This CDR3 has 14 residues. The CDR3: CASSSTQYEETQYF. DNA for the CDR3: TGTGCCAGCAGCTCAACCCAGTATGAAGAGACCCAGTACTTC. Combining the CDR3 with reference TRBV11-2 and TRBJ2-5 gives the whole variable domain EAGVAQSPRYKIIEKRQSVAFWCNPISGHATLYWYQQILGQGPKLLIQFQNNGVVDDSQLPKDRFSAERLKGVDSTLKIQPAKLEDSAVYLCASSSTQYEETQYFGPGTRLLVL.

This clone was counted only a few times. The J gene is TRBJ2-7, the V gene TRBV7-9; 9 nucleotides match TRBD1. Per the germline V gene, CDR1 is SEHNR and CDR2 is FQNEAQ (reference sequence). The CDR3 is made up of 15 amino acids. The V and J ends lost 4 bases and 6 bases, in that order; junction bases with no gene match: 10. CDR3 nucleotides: TGTGCCAGCAGCTCTATTGGGACAGGGTTCGGCGAGCAGTACTTC. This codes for CASSSIGTGFGEQYF.

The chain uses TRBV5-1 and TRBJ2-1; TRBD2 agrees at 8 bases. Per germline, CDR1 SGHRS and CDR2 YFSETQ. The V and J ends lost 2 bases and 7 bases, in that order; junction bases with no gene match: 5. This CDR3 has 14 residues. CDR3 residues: CASSLNGRGNEQFF. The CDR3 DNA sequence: TGCGCCAGCAGCTTAAACGGGAGGGGGAATGAGCAGTTCTTC.

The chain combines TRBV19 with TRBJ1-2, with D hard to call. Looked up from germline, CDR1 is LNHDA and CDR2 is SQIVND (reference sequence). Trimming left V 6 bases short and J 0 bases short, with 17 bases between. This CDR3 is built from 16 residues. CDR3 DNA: TGTGCCAGTAGGAGGGCAGGCATTGTAGCTAACTATGGCTACACCTTC. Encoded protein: CASRRAGIVANYGYTF.

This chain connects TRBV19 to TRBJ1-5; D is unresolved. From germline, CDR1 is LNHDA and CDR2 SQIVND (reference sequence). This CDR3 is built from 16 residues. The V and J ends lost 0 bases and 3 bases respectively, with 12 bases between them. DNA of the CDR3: TGTGCCAGTAGTATAGATCTCAGCGTAGACAATCAGCCCCAGCATTTT. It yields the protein CASSIDLSVDNQPQHF.

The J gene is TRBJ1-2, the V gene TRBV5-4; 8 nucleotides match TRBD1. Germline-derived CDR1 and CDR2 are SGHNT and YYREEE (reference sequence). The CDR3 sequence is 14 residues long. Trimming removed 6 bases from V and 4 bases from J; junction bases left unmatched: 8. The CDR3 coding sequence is TGTGCCAGCACCTCGGACAGGGCGACCTATGGCTACACCTTC. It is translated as CASTSDRATYGYTF.

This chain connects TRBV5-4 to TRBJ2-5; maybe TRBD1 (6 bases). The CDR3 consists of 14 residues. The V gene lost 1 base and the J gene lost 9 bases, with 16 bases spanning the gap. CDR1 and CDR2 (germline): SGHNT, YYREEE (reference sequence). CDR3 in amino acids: CASSLLTGQSAQYF. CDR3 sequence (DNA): TGTGCCAGCAGCTTGCTGACAGGCCAGTCGGCCCAGTACTTC.

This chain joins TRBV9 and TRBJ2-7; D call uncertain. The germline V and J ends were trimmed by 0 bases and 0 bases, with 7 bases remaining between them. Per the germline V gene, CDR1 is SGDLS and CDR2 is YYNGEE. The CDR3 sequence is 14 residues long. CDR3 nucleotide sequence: TGTGCCAGCAGCGTAGCACAGACCTCCTACGAGCAGTACTTC. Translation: CASSVAQTSYEQYF.

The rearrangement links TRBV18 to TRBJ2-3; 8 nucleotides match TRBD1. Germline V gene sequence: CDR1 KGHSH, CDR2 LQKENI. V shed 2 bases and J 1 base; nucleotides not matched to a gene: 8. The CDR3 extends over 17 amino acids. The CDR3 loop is CASSPGLGQGGTDTQYF. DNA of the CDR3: TGTGCCAGCTCACCAGGATTAGGACAGGGCGGCACAGATACGCAGTATTTT.

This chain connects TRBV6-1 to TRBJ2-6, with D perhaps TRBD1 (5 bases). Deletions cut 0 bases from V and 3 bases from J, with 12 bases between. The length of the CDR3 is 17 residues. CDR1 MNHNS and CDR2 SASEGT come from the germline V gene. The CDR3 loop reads CASSEANPGIGANVLTF. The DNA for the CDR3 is TGTGCCAGCAGTGAAGCGAACCCAGGGATTGGGGCCAACGTCCTGACTTTC.

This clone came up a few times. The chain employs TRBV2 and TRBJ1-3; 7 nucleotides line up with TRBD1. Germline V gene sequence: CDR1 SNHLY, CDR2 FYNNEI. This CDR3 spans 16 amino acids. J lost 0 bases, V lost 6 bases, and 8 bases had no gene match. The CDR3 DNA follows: TGTGCCAGCAGCTACGACGGGACAGTCTCTGGAAACACCATATATTTT. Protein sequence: CASSYDGTVSGNTIYF.

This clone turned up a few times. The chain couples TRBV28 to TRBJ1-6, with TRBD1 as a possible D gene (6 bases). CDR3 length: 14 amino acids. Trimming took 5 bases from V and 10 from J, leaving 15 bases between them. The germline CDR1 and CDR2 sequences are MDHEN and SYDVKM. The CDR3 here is CASSPGQGNSPLHF. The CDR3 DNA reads TGTGCCAGCAGTCCTGGTCAGGGGAACTCACCCCTCCACTTT.

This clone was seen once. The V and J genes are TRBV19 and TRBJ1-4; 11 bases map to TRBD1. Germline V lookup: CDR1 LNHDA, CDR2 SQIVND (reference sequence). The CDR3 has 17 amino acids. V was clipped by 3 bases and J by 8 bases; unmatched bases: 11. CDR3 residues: CASSIRPGQGGDEKLFF. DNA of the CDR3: TGTGCCAGTAGTATCCGTCCGGGACAGGGGGGAGACGAAAAACTGTTTTTT.

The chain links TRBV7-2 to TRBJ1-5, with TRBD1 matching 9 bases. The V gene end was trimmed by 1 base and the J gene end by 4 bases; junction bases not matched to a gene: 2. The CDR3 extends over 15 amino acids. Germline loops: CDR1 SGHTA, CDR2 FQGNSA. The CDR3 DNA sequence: TGTGCCAGCAGCTTAGGGGACAGGGCGAATCAGCCCCAGCATTTT. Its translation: CASSLGDRANQPQHF. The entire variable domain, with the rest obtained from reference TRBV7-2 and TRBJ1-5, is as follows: GAGVSQSPSNKVTEKGKDVELRCDPISGHTALYWYRQSLGQGLEFLIYFQGNSAPDKSGLPSDRFSAERTGGSVSTLTIQRTQQEDSAVYLCASSLGDRANQPQHFGDGTRLSIL.

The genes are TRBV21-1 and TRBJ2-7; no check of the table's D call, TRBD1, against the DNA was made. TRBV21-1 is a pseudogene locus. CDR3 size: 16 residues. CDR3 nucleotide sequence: TGTGCCAGCAACCACGTTACAGGGGAGTTTTCTTACGAGCAGTACTTC. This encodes CASNHVTGEFSYEQYF.

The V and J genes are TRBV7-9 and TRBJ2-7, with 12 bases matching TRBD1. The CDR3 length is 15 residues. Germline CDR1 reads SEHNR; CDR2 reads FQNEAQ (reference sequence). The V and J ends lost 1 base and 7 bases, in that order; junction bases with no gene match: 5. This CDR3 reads CASSLVGQGAFEQYF. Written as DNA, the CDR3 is TGTGCCAGCAGCTTAGTGGGACAGGGGGCGTTTGAGCAGTACTTC.

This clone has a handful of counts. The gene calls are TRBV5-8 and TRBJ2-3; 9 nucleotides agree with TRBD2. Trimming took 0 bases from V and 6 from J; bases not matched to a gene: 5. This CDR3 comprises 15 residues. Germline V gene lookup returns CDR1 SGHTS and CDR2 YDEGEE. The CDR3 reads CASSLVLAGDDTQYF. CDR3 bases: TGTGCCAGCAGCTTGGTTTTAGCGGGGGATGATACGCAGTATTTT.

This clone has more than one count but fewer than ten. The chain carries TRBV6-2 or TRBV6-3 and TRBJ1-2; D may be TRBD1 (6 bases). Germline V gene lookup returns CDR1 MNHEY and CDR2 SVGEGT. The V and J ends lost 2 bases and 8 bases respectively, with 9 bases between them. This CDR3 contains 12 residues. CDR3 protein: CASSYLGQGYTF. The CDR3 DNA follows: TGTGCCAGCAGTTACCTCGGACAGGGCTACACCTTC.